This TCR beta chain was documented in a study of blood T cells in healthy people across ages. Using a J-beta primer mix together with a sample-barcoded 5' primer, a second PCR was run for about 6 to 11 cycles. Every cDNA molecule carried a tag from a template-switch adaptor bearing 12 random nucleotides. TCRdb called the 5' RACE reads again in MiXCR, with one record for every CDR3 protein. The table shows 1.5 million or so distinct CDR3 sequences, with under 55% occurring only once. V lost 6 bases and J lost 11, with 22 bases in between. CDR3 size: 14 residues. This rearrangement joins TRBV12-3 or TRBV12-4 to TRBJ2-5, with D perhaps given as TRBD1 or TRBD2 (5 bases each). The source is a woman aged 18-29 years in good health. Material: blood. The CDR3 is CASSLQEGAREQYF. The CDR3 region has the DNA TGTGCCAGCAGCCTCCAGGAAGGGGCGAGGGAGCAGTACTTC.